This T cell receptor beta chain was captured by sequencing in a study of T cell changes during pregnancy in multiple sclerosis (dated by TCRdb to the late 2010s). Background on the whole study: In women with multiple sclerosis, the researchers looked at how the T cell repertoire shifted as pregnancy progressed.

Of note for this clone: The antigen this receptor binds is unknown. The input lacks base qualities; no much larger clone sits a single base away.

The method behind the library was the immunoSEQ multiplex PCR assay. TCRdb provides this immuneACCESS table in a form limited to in-frame rearrangements. Some clones are lacking; in checked studies, under half of them reflect an unresolved V gene, and why the rest are absent is not known. The sample table shows 55,000 to 85,000 clones, and less than 95% are seen once. Approximately 1.5% of the sample rests with the top ten. The V end gives up 6 bases and the J end 1 base, leaving 8 bases in the junction not matched to a gene. The germline V gene provides CDR1 MNHEY and CDR2 SVGAGI. From the cysteine up to the phenylalanine, the CDR3 has a length of 15 residues. Kept here is only the CDR3 DNA, which spans 45 bases and is read in frame from base 1.

Sequencing used peripheral blood, obtained in the third trimester of pregnancy. The chain joins TRBV6-5 to TRBJ1-1; TRBD1 agrees with 7 junctional bases. The receptor was derived from a female donor with multiple sclerosis, enrolled in a pregnancy study. The bases read TGTGCCAGCAGGTCTCCGGGACAGCCGAACACTGAAGCTTTCTTT. Translated, this gives CASRSPGQPNTEAFF.